The 4 T cell receptor beta chains listed next were all sequenced from one sample in a study of regulatory dendritic cells for organ transplantation. Allogeneic regulatory or mature dendritic cells were co-cultured for approximately 5 days with CFSE-labeled sorted T cells at 1:10. These receptors have no known antigen. Assay used: immunoSEQ multiplex PCR; TCRdb lists only in-frame clones, some missing. The repertoire holds 9,500 to 15,000 clones, about 60% seen once, with more than 1% in the top ten. Sample: naive CD8+ T cells from blood cultured with dendritic cells. Stated subset: CD45RA+ naive T cells. The source is a human donor in good health.

The V gene is TRBV4-3, the J gene TRBJ1-5; D remains unclear. V lost 1 base and J lost 5, with 12 bases in between. Germline V CDR1 and CDR2: LGHNA, YSLEER. This CDR3 contains 15 residues. The CDR3 here is CASSQAGNPDQPQHF. The CDR3 coding sequence is TGCGCCAGCAGCCAAGCGGGGAACCCAGATCAGCCCCAGCATTTT.

The V gene is TRBV12-5, the J gene TRBJ1-5, with a tentative D call TRBD1 (6 bases). Trimming removed 7 bases at V and 2 bases at J, with 21 bases between. The CDR3 consists of 17 residues. Per the germline V gene, CDR1 is LGHNT and CDR2 is FRNRAP. DNA for the CDR3: TGTGCTAGTGCCAAATCATCTCAGGGGCAGGGCAATCAGCCCCAGCATTTT. This gives the protein CASAKSSQGQGNQPQHF.

This clone turned up a few times. The rearrangement links TRBV7-9 to TRBJ2-7; D is unresolved. The ends were cut back, 5 bases at V and 3 bases at J, with 11 bases in the middle. Germline V gene sequence: CDR1 SEHNR, CDR2 FQNEAQ (reference sequence). CDR3 length: 13 residues. The CDR3 is CASSPTSNYEQYF. The DNA for the CDR3 is TGTGCCAGCAGCCCGACATCGAACTACGAGCAGTACTTC.

The chain recombines TRBV11-2 with TRBJ2-1, with 7 bases fitting TRBD1. CDR1 SGHAT and CDR2 FQNNGV come from the germline V gene. This CDR3 has 15 amino acids. The ends lost 5 bases at V and 3 bases at J; junction bases unmatched: 7. The CDR3 region has the DNA TGTGCCAGCAGCGGCACCGGGACAGACTACAATGAGCAGTTCTTC. Amino acids: CASSGTGTDYNEQFF. Looking up the rest from reference TRBV11-2 and TRBJ2-1 gives the full variable domain: EAGVAQSPRYKIIEKRQSVAFWCNPISGHATLYWYQQILGQGPKLLIQFQNNGVVDDSQLPKDRFSAERLKGVDSTLKIQPAKLEDSAVYLCASSGTGTDYNEQFFGPGTRLTVL.